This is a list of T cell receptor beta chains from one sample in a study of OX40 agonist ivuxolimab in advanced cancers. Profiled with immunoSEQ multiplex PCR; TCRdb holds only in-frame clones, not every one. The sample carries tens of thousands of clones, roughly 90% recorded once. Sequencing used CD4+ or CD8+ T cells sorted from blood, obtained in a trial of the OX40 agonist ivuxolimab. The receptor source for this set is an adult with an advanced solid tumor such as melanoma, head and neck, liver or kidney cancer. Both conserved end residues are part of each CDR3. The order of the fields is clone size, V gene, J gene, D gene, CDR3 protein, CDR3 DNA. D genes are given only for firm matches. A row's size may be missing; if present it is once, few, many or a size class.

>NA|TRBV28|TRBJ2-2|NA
CASSLARRTGELFF
TGTGCCAGCAGTCTGGCCCGACGTACCGGGGAGCTGTTTTTT
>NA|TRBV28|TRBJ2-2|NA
CASSRVLSTGELFF
TGTGCCAGCAGCCGCGTCCTGAGCACCGGGGAGCTGTTTTTT
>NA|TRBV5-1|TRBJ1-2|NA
CASSPGAHLGGYTF
TGCGCCAGCAGCCCGGGGGCCCACTTAGGTGGCTACACCTTC
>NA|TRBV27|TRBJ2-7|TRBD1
CASSLSGTGGRSEQYF
TGTGCCAGCAGTTTATCGGGGACAGGGGGTCGTTCCGAGCAGTACTTC
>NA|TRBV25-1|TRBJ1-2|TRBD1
CASRPEGQGARGYTF
TGTGCCAGCAGACCAGAGGGACAGGGGGCGAGGGGCTACACCTTC
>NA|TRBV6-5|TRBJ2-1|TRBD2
CASSSDREGSYNEQFF
TGTGCCAGCAGTTCTGACCGGGAGGGGTCCTACAATGAGCAGTTCTTC
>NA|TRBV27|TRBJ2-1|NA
CASSLSPSRITFNEQFF
TGTGCCAGCAGTTTATCACCCTCCCGTATCACCTTCAATGAGCAGTTCTTC
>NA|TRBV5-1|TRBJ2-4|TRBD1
CASSLAPTGLAKNIQYF
TGCGCCAGCAGCTTGGCCCCGACAGGGCTAGCCAAAAACATTCAGTACTTC
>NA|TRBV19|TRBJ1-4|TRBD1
CASSIPGQGGEKLFF
TGTGCCAGTAGTATTCCGGGACAGGGAGGAGAAAAACTGTTTTTT
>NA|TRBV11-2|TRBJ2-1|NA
CASSLVLAGLSSYSEQFF
TGTGCCAGCAGCTTAGTATTGGCGGGCTTGAGCTCCTACAGTGAGCAGTTCTTC
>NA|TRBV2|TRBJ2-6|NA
CASNRPSGANVLTF
TGTGCCAGCAACAGGCCCTCTGGGGCCAACGTCCTGACTTTC
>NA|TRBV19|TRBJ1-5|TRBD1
CASNLGTGGNQPQHF
TGTGCCAGTAACCTTGGGACAGGGGGCAATCAGCCCCAGCATTTT
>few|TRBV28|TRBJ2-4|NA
CASSLGPSGNLSFALVAKNIQYF
TGTGCCAGCAGTTTAGGTCCCTCCGGCAATCTTTCTTTCGCGTTGGTAGCCAAAAACATTCAGTACTTC
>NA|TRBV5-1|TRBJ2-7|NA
CASRYLPGSSGYEQYF
TGCGCCAGCAGATACCTCCCCGGGAGTTCTGGCTACGAGCAGTACTTC
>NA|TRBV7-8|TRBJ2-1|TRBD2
CASSLTREKSIF
TGTGCCAGCAGCTTAACGCGGGAGAAGAGCATCTTC
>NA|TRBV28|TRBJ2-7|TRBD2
CASSKPFPGLAGVNLRAYF
TGTGCCAGCAGTAAACCCTTCCCGGGACTAGCGGGAGTAAATCTGCGAGCATACTTC
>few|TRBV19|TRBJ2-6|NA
CASSKDSSGANVLTF
TGTGCCAGTAGTAAGGACAGTTCTGGGGCCAACGTCCTGACTTTC
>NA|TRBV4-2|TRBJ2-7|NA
CASSQGAGKGGEQYF
TGTGCCAGCAGCCAAGGCGCGGGAAAGGGGGGGGAGCAGTACTTC
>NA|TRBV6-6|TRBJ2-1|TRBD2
CASGYTSGSGAEQFF
TGTGCCAGCGGATACACTAGCGGGAGTGGCGCTGAGCAGTTCTTC
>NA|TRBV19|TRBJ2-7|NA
CASSSLGGYEQYF
TGTGCCAGTAGTTCACTGGGAGGATACGAGCAGTACTTC
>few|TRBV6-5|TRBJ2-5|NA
CASSYFGAGLQETQYF
NA
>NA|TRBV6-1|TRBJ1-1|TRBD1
CASSESAWGTGNTEAFF
TGTGCCAGCAGTGAATCCGCCTGGGGGACAGGGAACACTGAAGCTTTCTTT
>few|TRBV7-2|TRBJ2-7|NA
CASSLDPGRYEQYF
TGTGCCAGCAGCTTAGACCCGGGGAGATACGAGCAGTACTTC
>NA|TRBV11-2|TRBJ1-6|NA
CASSLILVGSYNSPLHF
TGTGCCAGCAGCTTAATACTGGTGGGGTCCTATAATTCACCCCTCCACTTT
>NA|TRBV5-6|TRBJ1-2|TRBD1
CASSFRPGTGDSYGYTF
TGTGCCAGCAGCTTTCGTCCCGGGACAGGGGATAGCTATGGCTACACCTTC
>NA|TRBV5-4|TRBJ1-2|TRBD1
CASSQGPEGALTGGYTF
TGTGCCAGCAGCCAAGGTCCTGAGGGGGCGCTAACGGGCGGCTACACCTTC